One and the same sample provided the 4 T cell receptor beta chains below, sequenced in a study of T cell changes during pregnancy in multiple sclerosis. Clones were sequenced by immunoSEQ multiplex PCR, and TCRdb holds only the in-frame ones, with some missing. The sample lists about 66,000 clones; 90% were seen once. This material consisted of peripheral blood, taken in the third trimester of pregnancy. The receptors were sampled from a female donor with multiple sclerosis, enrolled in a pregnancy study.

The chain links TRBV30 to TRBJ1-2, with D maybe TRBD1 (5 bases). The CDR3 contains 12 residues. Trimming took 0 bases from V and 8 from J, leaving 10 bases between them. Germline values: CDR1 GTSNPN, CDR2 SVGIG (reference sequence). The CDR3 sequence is CAWSVSGRGYTF. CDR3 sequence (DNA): TGTGCCTGGAGTGTATCAGGGCGCGGCTACACCTTC. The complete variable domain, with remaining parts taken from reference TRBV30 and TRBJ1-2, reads SQTIHQWPATLVQPVGSPLSLECTVEGTSNPNLYWYRQAAGRGLQLLFYSVGIGQISSEVPQNLSASRPQDRQFILSSKKLLLSDSGFYLCAWSVSGRGYTFGSGTRLTVV.

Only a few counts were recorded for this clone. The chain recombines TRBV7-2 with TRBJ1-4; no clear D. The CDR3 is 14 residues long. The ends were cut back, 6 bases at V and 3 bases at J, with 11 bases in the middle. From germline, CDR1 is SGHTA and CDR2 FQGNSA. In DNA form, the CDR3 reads TGTGCCAGCAGGGCTAGTATCGCTAATGAAAAACTGTTTTTT. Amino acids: CASRASIANEKLFF. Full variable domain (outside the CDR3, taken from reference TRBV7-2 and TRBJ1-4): GAGVSQSPSNKVTEKGKDVELRCDPISGHTALYWYRQSLGQGLEFLIYFQGNSAPDKSGLPSDRFSAERTGGSVSTLTIQRTQQEDSAVYLCASRASIANEKLFFGSGTQLSVL.

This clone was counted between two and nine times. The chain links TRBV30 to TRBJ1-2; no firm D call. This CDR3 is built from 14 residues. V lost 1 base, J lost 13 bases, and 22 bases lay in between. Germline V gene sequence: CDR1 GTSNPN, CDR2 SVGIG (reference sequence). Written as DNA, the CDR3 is TGTGCCTGGAGTGCGGCCGGGAACCCAGGTAGACGCACCTTC. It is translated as CAWSAAGNPGRRTF.

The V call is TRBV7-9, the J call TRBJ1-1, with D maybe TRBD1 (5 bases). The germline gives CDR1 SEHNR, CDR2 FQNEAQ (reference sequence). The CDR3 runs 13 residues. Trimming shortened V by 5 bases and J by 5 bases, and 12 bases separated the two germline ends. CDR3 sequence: CASSDRTNTEAFF. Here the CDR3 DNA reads TGTGCCAGCAGCGACCGGACAAATACTGAAGCTTTCTTT. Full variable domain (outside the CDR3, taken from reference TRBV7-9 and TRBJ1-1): DTGVSQNPRHKITKRGQNVTFRCDPISEHNRLYWYRQTLGQGPEFLTYFQNEAQLEKSRLLSDRFSAERPKGSFSTLEIQRTEQGDSAMYLCASSDRTNTEAFFGQGTRLTVV.